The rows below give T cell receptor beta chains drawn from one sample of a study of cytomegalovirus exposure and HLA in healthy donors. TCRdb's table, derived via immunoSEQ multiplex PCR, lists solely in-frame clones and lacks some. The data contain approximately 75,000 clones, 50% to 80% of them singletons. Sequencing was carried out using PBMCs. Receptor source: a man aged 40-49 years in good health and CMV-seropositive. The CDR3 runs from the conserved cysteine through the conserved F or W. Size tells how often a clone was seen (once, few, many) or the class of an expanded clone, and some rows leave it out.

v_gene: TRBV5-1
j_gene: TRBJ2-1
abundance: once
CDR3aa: CASSPAAGTYNEQFF

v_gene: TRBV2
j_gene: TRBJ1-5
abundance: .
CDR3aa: CASRGTGYSNQPQHF

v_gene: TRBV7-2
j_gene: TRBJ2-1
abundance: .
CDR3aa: CASTDLTRGVDEQFF

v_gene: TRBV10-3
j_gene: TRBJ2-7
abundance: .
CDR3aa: CAIERAGSYEQYF

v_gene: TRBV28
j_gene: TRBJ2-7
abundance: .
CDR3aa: CASSSGGPAYEQYF

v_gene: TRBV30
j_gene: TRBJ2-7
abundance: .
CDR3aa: CAWSPGVYEQYF

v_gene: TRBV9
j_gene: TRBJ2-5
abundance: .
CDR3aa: CASSVATRGEETQYF

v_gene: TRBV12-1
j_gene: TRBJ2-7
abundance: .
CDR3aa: CASSFARGDGTYEQYF

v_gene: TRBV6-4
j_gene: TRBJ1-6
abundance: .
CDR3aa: CASSAGTPNRNPPLHF

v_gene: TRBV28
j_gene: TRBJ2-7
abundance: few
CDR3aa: CASSLSSEQYF

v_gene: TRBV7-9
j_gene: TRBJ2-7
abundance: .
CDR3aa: CASSFGPYEQYF

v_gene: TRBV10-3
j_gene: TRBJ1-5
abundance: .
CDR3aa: CAISEGGSKSNQPQHF

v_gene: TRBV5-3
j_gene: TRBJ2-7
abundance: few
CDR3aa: CARSLGQGACYEQYF

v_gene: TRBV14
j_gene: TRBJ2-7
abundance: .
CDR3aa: CASSQAGMYEQYF

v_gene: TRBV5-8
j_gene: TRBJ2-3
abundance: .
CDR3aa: CASTPRTSGTDTQYF

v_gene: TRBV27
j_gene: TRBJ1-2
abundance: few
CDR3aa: CASSQVGGDGGYTF

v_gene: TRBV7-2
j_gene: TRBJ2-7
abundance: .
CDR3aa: CASSSDRKYYEQYF

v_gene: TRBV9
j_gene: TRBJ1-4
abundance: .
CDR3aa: CASSATGGNEKLFF

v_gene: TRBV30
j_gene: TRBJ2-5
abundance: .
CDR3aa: CAWSVQGSLQYF

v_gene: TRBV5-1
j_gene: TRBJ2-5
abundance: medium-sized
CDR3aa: CASSLQGGRETQYF

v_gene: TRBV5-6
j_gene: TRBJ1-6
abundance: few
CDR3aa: CASSLVRGTGPNSPLHF

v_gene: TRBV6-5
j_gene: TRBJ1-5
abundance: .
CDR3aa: CASSLNSNQPQHF

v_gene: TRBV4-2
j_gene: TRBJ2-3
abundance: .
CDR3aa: CASSQSGTATDTQYF

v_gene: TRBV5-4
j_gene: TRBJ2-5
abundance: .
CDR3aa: CASRLLVSQTQYF

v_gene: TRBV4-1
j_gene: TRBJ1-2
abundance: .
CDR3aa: CASSQEEGINYGYTF

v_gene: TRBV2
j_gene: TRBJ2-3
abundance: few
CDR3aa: CASSEGLAKNTQYF

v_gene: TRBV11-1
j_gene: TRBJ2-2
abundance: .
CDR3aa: CASSLYTSTGELFF

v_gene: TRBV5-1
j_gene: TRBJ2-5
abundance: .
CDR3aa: CASSLGVNLGKETQYF

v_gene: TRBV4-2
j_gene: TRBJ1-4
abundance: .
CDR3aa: CASSQVLGQSATNEKLFF

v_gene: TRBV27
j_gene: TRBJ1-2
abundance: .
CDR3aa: CASSPGQLYGYTF

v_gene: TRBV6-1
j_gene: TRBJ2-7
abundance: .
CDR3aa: CASIPGQGASYEQYF

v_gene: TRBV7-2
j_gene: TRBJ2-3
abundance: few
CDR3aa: CASTLLGSTDTQYF

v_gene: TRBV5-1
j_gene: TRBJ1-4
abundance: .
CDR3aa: CASSLGQSATNEKLFF

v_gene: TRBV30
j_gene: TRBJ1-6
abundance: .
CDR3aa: CAWSVLGVVNSPLHF

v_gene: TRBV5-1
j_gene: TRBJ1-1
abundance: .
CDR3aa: CASSLRTRDTEAFF

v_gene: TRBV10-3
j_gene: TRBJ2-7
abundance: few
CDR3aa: CAISNTGLDEQYF

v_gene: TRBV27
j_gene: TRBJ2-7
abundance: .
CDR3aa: CASSPGGANEQYF

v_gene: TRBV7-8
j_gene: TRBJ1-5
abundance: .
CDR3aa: CASSLAVYQPQHF

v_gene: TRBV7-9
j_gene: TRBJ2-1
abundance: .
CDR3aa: CASSLGGGLYEQFF

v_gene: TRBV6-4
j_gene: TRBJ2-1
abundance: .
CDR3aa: CASSDSSGGPYNEQFF

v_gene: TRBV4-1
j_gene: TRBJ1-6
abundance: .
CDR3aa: CASSQVVQGGSPLHF

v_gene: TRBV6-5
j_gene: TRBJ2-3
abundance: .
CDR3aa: CASTRRPGTDTQYF

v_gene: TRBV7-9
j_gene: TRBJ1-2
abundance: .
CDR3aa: CASSFRGARGYTF

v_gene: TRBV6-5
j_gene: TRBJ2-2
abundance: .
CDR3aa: CASSPLTGELFF

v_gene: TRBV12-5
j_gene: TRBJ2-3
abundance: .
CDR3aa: CASGPAGDTQYF

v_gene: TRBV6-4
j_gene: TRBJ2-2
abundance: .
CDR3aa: CASSSGIENTGELFF

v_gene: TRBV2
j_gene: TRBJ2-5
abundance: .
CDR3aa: CASRKTGQETQYF

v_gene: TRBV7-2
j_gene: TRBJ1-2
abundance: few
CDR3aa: CASSFSGTGGNYGYTF

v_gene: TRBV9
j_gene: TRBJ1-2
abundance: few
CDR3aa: CASSSLERGDGYTF

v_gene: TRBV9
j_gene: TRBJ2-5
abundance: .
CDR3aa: CASSGGLAGGQETQYF

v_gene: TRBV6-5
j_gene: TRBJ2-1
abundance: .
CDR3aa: CASSYWPGVNEQFF

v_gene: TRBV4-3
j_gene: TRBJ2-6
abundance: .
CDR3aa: CASSQAFSGANVLTF

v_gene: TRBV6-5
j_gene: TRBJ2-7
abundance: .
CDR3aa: CASTGTGGFEQYF